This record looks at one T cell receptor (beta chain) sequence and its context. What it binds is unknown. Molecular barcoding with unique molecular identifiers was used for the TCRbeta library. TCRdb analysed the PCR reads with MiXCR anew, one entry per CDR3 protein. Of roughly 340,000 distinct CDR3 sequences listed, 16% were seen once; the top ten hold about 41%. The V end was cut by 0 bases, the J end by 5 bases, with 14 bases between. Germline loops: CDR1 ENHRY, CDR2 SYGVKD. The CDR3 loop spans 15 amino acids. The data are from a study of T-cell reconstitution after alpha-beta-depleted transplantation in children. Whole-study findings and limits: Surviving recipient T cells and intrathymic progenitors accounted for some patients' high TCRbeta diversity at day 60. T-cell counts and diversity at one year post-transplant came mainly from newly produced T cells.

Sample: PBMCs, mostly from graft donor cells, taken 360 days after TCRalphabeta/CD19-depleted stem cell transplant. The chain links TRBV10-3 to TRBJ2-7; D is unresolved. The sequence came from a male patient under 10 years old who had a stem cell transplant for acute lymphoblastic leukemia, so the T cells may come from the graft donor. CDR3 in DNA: TGTGCCATCAGTGAGTCTGACCACCCATCGCACGAGCAGTACTTC. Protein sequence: CAISESDHPSHEQYF.